This record looks at one T cell receptor beta chain sequence and its context. This sample is drawn from a study of vaccination and CD4 T cells after COVID-19. Study-wide background: Median draw time for post-COVID samples was more than 80 days post-diagnosis (range 35 to 161).

TCRdb passed the PCR reads through MiXCR, listing each CDR3 protein once. The sample holds some 21,000 distinct CDR3 sequences, around 57% seen once. The CDR3 loop spans 13 amino acids. Germline CDR1 and CDR2: LGHNT and FRNRAP. Trimming stripped 6 bases from V and 1 base from J, with 9 bases between. This specimen was CD4+ T cells from blood, taken before SARS-CoV-2 vaccination. The receptor was isolated from a human donor who had recovered from COVID-19. This chain uses TRBV12-5 with TRBJ1-1; no definite D call. As DNA, the CDR3 is TGTGCTAGTGGCCTCACCGAGAACACTGAAGCTTTCTTT. Protein: CASGLTENTEAFF.